Given below is one TCR beta chain in context. This sample was included in a study of T cell responses to AZD1222 COVID-19 vaccine. The CDR3 contains 14 residues. The ends lost 5 bases at V and 5 bases at J; junction bases unmatched: 9. Germline V gene lookup returns CDR1 SGHDT and CDR2 YYEEEE. Generated by immunoSEQ multiplex PCR, the TCRdb table keeps only in-frame clones and is missing some. The data contain about 150,000 clones, about nine tenths of them seen just once; the ten biggest clones take up about 2%. The chain has TRBV5-6 and TRBJ1-1; TRBD1 matches at 7 bases. Sample: peripheral blood, taken 28 days after the second AZD1222 dose. This TCR was recovered from an adult who received the AZD1222 COVID-19 vaccine. The chain's CDR3 is CASRQTGSGTEAFF. CDR3 DNA: TGTGCCAGCAGGCAGACAGGGTCGGGAACTGAAGCTTTCTTT.